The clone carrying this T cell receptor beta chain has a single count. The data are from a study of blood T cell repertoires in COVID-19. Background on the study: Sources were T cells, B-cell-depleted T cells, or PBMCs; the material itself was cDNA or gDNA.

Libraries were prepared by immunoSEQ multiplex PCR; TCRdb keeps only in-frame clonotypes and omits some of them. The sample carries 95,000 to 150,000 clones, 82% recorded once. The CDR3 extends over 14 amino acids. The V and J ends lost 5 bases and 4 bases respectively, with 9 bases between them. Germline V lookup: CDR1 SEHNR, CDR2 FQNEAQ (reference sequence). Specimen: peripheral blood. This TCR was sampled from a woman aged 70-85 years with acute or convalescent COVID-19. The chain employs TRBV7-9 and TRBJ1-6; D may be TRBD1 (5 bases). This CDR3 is CASSDGGYNSPLHF. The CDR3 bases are TGTGCCAGCAGCGATGGGGGGTATAATTCACCCCTCCACTTT.